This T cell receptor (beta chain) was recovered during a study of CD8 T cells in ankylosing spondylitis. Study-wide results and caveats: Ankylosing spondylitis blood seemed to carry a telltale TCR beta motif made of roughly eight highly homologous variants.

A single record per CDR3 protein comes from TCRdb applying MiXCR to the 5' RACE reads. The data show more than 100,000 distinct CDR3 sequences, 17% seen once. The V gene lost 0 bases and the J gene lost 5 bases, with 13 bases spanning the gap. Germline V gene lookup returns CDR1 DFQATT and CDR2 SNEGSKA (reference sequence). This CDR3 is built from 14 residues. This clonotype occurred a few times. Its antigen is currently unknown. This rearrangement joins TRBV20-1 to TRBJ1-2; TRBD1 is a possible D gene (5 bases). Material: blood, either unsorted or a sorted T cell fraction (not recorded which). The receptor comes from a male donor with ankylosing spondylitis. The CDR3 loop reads CSAREAGSGYGYTF. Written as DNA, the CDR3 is TGCAGTGCTAGAGAAGCAGGGTCAGGGTATGGCTACACCTTC.